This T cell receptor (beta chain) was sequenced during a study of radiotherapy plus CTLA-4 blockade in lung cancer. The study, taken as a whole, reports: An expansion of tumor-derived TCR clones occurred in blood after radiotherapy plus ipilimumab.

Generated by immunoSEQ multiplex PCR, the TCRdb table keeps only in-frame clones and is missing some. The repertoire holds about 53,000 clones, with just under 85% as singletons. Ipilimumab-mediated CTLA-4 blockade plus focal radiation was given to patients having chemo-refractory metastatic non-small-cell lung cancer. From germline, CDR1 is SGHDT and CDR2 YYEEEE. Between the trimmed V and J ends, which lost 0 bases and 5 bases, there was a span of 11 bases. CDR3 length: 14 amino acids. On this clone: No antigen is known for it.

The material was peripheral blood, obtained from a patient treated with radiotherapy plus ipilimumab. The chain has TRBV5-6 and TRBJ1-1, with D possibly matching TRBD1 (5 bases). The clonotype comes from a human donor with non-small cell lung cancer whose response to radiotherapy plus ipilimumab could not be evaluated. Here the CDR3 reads CASSLGQGWTEAFF. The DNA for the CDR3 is TGTGCCAGCAGCTTGGGGCAGGGATGGACTGAAGCTTTCTTT.